The 25 T cell receptor beta chains reported below all come from one sample, sequenced in a study of T cells after yellow fever vaccination. TCRdb passed the 5' RACE reads through MiXCR, listing each CDR3 protein once. The profile shows more than 300,000 distinct CDR3 sequences, 3.5% to 5% of them singletons. The sequencing here drew on PBMCs, taken 15 days after the yellow fever booster vaccination. The receptors shown here come from a man younger than 35 who received the YFV17D yellow fever vaccine.

This clonotype showed up just a few times. The rearrangement uses TRBV14 and TRBJ2-5; no definite D call. Germline CDR1 reads SGHDN; CDR2 reads FVKESK. This CDR3 comprises 18 residues. V dropped 3 bases and J dropped 5 bases, with 25 bases sitting between them. In DNA form, the CDR3 reads TGTGCCAGCAGCCACTTGCGGCCTATTGGGCGAAAGATGGAGACCCAGTACTTC. Its protein is CASSHLRPIGRKMETQYF.

This clonotype was recorded many times. The chain uses TRBV6-5 and TRBJ1-6, with 7 bases that match TRBD1. Germline V gene sequence: CDR1 MNHEY, CDR2 SVGAGI. There are 15 residues in the CDR3. V dropped 8 bases and J dropped 6; count of bases not matched to a gene: 10. CDR3 amino acids: CASGRRQGGNSPLHF. Written as DNA, the CDR3 is TGTGCCAGCGGACGCCGACAGGGTGGTAATTCACCCCTCCACTTT.

V and J are TRBV5-1 and TRBJ2-5; D is undetermined. V was clipped by 6 bases and J by 2 bases, with 11 bases between them. CDR1 is SGHRS, CDR2 YFSETQ, per germline. The CDR3 spans 13 residues. This chain's CDR3 is CASNYNGQETQYF. The CDR3 DNA sequence: TGCGCCAGCAACTACAACGGGCAAGAGACCCAGTACTTC.

This clonotype was observed at least ten times. The rearrangement links TRBV11-2 to TRBJ1-5, with 10 positions matching TRBD1. J was trimmed by 8 bases and V by 5 bases; bases with no gene match: 3. The germline V gene has CDR1 SGHAT and CDR2 FQNNGV. The CDR3 consists of 13 residues. The CDR3 DNA follows: TGTGCCAGCAGCCGGGACAGGGGTGAGCCCCAGCATTTT. Its translation is CASSRDRGEPQHF.

This clonotype was observed a few times. The chain joins TRBV6-6 to TRBJ1-1, with TRBD1 identical over 8 bases. The length of the CDR3 is 17 residues. Trimming at V came to 3 bases and at J to 4 bases, leaving 13 bases not matched to a gene. Germline V CDR1 and CDR2: MNHNY, SVGAGI (reference sequence). The CDR3 loop is CASSYARTGPPGTEAFF. CDR3 DNA: TGTGCCAGCAGTTATGCCAGGACAGGGCCGCCGGGCACTGAAGCTTTCTTT.

This clonotype was observed a handful of times. The CDR3: CSANRQGETQYF. CDR3 DNA: TGCAGTGCTAACCGACAGGGCGAGACCCAGTACTTC. The chain combines TRBV20-1 with TRBJ2-5; 7 bases are a match to TRBD1. Germline CDR1 reads DFQATT; CDR2 reads SNEGSKA (reference sequence). Unmatched junction bases numbered 4, after V lost 4 bases and J lost 5 bases. The CDR3 sequence is 12 residues long.

This clonotype showed up many times. Here the CDR3 reads CASSLVAEGNEKLFF. Written as DNA, the CDR3 is TGCGCCAGCAGCTTGGTCGCAGAGGGCAATGAAAAACTGTTTTTT. The chain uses TRBV5-1 and TRBJ1-4; no firm D call. Germline-derived CDR1 and CDR2 are SGHRS and YFSETQ. There are 15 residues in the CDR3. V lost 0 bases and J 5 bases, leaving 11 bases between the germline ends.

At least ten counts were recorded for this clonotype. CDR3 sequence: CAIGERQGRQPQHF. CDR3 sequence (DNA): TGTGCCATCGGGGAACGACAGGGCAGACAGCCCCAGCATTTT. This sequence joins TRBV10-3 and TRBJ1-5, with TRBD1 identical over 7 bases. V lost 8 bases to trimming and J lost 7 bases; unmatched junction nucleotides: 11. Per the germline V gene, CDR1 is ENHRY and CDR2 is SYGVKD. The CDR3 extends over 14 amino acids.

This clonotype was recorded at least ten times. The chain carries TRBV6-6 and TRBJ1-1; possibly TRBD1 for D (5 bases). CDR1 MNHNY and CDR2 SVGAGI come from the germline V gene (reference sequence). With 4 bases removed from V and 0 bases from J, the gap between germline ends came to 9 bases. CDR3 length: 14 amino acids. The CDR3 loop reads CASSLTEMNTEAFF. CDR3 DNA: TGTGCCAGCAGTTTGACAGAGATGAACACTGAAGCTTTCTTT.

This clonotype has more than one count but fewer than ten. In DNA form, the CDR3 reads TGCAGTGCCATCCGGACTGCCGATTCACCCCTCCACTTT. This encodes CSAIRTADSPLHF. This chain connects TRBV20-1 to TRBJ1-6; D is ambiguous. V lost 6 bases to trimming and J lost 8 bases, with 14 bases between them. The CDR3 spans 13 residues. Germline CDR1 is DFQATT and CDR2 is SNEGSKA (reference sequence).

Ten or more counts support this clonotype. The V and J genes are TRBV18 and TRBJ2-6; 12 bases are a match to TRBD1. CDR3 length equals 18 residues. Trimming removed 8 bases from V and 0 bases from J; junction bases left unmatched: 8. Germline V gene sequence: CDR1 KGHSH, CDR2 LQKENI. The CDR3 DNA follows: TGTGCCAGCCGGAGTGGGGGACAGGGGGCCTCTGGGGCCAACGTCCTGACTTTC. It translates to CASRSGGQGASGANVLTF.

The rearrangement uses TRBV5-1 and TRBJ2-1; D is undetermined. From germline, CDR1 is SGHRS and CDR2 YFSETQ. V lost 1 base and J lost 0, with 8 bases in between. The CDR3 totals 15 residues. CDR3: CASSLSRLSYNEQFF. The CDR3 bases are TGCGCCAGCAGCTTGTCCAGACTCTCCTACAATGAGCAGTTCTTC.

The J gene is TRBJ1-1, the V gene TRBV5-1; TRBD1 might be the D (5 bases). The CDR3 covers 14 residues. CDR1 and CDR2 (germline): SGHRS, YFSETQ. V was clipped by 1 base and J by 3 bases, with 10 bases between them. CDR3 in amino acids: CASSLSQGYTEAFF. The CDR3 bases are TGCGCCAGCAGCTTGTCGCAGGGTTACACTGAAGCTTTCTTT.

There are a few counts of this clonotype. The chain combines TRBV10-1 with TRBJ2-7, with D maybe TRBD1 (6 bases). The germline gives CDR1 WNHNN, CDR2 SYGVQD (reference sequence). The CDR3 is 14 residues long. The V end was cut by 3 bases, the J end by 7 bases, with 16 bases between. CDR3 residues: CASSDSPDRNEQYF. The CDR3 DNA sequence: TGCGCCAGCAGTGACTCCCCCGACAGGAATGAGCAGTACTTC.

This clonotype was found many times. The chain recombines TRBV5-4 with TRBJ2-5; unclear D gene. Trimming stripped 0 bases from V and 1 base from J, with 1 base between. This CDR3 is 12 amino acids long. CDR1 and CDR2 from the germline V gene are SGHNT and YYREEE (reference sequence). The CDR3 loop is CASSLAQETQYF. CDR3 coding DNA: TGTGCCAGCAGCTTGGCCCAAGAGACCCAGTACTTC.

This clonotype was detected only a few times. J is TRBJ1-5 and V is TRBV6-5; 10 nucleotides agree with TRBD1. The CDR3 sequence is 14 residues long. Germline V lookup: CDR1 MNHEY, CDR2 SVGAGI. The J segment lost 6 bases and the V segment lost 6 bases, leaving 5 bases of the junction unmatched. CDR3 amino acids: CASRGQGRGQPQHF. In nucleotides, the CDR3 is TGTGCCAGCAGGGGACAGGGGAGAGGTCAGCCCCAGCATTTT.

The V and J genes are TRBV5-4 and TRBJ2-1; 11 bases fit TRBD2. Germline V gene data show CDR1 as SGHNT and CDR2 as YYREEE (reference sequence). The CDR3 covers 16 residues. Germline trimming cut 4 bases from V and 2 bases from J; bases unmatched to any gene: 5. The CDR3 DNA reads TGTGCCAGCAGCCCGACTAGCGGGGTCGCCTACAATGAGCAGTTCTTC. Encoded protein: CASSPTSGVAYNEQFF.

This clonotype appeared many times. The chain's CDR3 is CASSLGAGVYNEQFF. The CDR3 bases are TGTGCCAGCAGCTTGGGAGCGGGGGTGTACAATGAGCAGTTCTTC. This chain joins TRBV7-2 and TRBJ2-1; 8 bases match TRBD2. The CDR3 is 15 amino acids. Losses at the gene ends were 3 bases for V and 4 bases for J; bases not matched to a gene: 5. The germline CDR1 and CDR2 sequences are SGHTA and FQGNSA.

This clonotype was found a few times. This chain joins TRBV7-9 and TRBJ2-7; possibly TRBD1 for D (6 bases). V dropped 5 bases and J dropped 5 bases, with 10 bases sitting between them. The CDR3 is made up of 12 amino acids. CDR1 and CDR2 from the germline V gene are SEHNR and FQNEAQ (reference sequence). DNA for the CDR3: TGTGCCAGCAGCCTGCACAGGGACGAGCAGTACTTC. It yields the protein CASSLHRDEQYF. Supplemented by reference TRBV7-9 and TRBJ2-7, the full variable domain reads DTGVSQNPRHKITKRGQNVTFRCDPISEHNRLYWYRQTLGQGPEFLTYFQNEAQLEKSRLLSDRFSAERPKGSFSTLEIQRTEQGDSAMYLCASSLHRDEQYFGPGTRLTVT.

This clonotype came up many times. The CDR3 DNA reads as TGTGCCAGTTCTCCCACCCTAGCGGGGGTCTACAATGAGCAGTTCTTC. This sequence encodes CASSPTLAGVYNEQFF. The gene calls are TRBV27 and TRBJ2-1; 10 nucleotides match TRBD2. The germline gives CDR1 MNHEY, CDR2 SMNVEV (reference sequence). The CDR3 has 16 amino acids. J was trimmed by 3 bases and V by 9 bases; bases with no gene match: 11.

The chain has TRBV4-1 and TRBJ1-1; 9 nucleotides align to TRBD1. Germline V gives CDR1 MGHRA, CDR2 YSYEKL. V was pared by 1 base and J by 0 bases, with 3 bases of the junction left unmatched. The CDR3 sequence is 16 residues long. Here the CDR3 reads CASSQVGQGMNTEAFF. For the CDR3, the DNA is TGCGCCAGCAGCCAAGTTGGACAGGGGATGAACACTGAAGCTTTCTTT.

The chain recombines TRBV4-1 with TRBJ2-7, with D uncertain. V was clipped by 1 base and J by 6 bases, with 7 bases between them. The CDR3 totals 12 residues. Looked up from germline, CDR1 is MGHRA and CDR2 is YSYEKL. CDR3 DNA: TGCGCCAGCAGCCAAGTCTGGGCCGAGCAGTACTTC. Its protein is CASSQVWAEQYF.

This clonotype showed up many times. V is TRBV4-1 and J is TRBJ2-5; TRBD1 is a possible D gene (6 bases). The CDR3 has 14 amino acids. The germline V gene has CDR1 MGHRA and CDR2 YSYEKL. V lost 5 bases, J lost 2 bases, and 12 bases lay in between. The CDR3 here is CASSSPRGQETQYF. The CDR3 region has the DNA TGCGCCAGCAGCTCCCCAAGGGGGCAAGAGACCCAGTACTTC.

The chain has TRBV7-6 and TRBJ2-1; maybe TRBD1 (6 bases). The V and J ends lost 3 bases and 5 bases respectively, with 11 bases between them. CDR3 size: 14 residues. CDR1 is SGHVS and CDR2 is FNYEAQ in the germline V gene. CDR3 in DNA: TGTGCCAGCAGCTTGTCAGGGGCGGACAATGAGCAGTTCTTC. It encodes CASSLSGADNEQFF.

This clonotype showed up many times. The chain employs TRBV12-3 or TRBV12-4 and TRBJ2-7; 9 bases agree with TRBD1. CDR3 length: 14 residues. V shed 6 bases and J 3 bases; nucleotides not matched to a gene: 6. CDR3 loop: CASSAGDRVYEQYF. The CDR3, as DNA: TGTGCCAGCAGCGCTGGGGACAGGGTCTACGAGCAGTACTTC.